Presented here are 3 T cell receptor beta chains from one specimen sequenced in a study of T cell responses to AZD1222 COVID-19 vaccine. The data were produced by immunoSEQ multiplex PCR, yet TCRdb's version contains in-frame clones alone and is incomplete. The table lists about 100,000 clones, about 83% of them singletons, with 3% to 4% in the top ten. Sequenced material: peripheral blood, taken on day 0 of AZD1222 vaccination. All receptors derive from an adult in good health.

This clone was observed a handful of times. The chain uses TRBV4-3 and TRBJ1-3, with TRBD1 matching over 9 bases. The germline V gene has CDR1 LGHNA and CDR2 YSLEER. The CDR3 has 16 amino acids. Losses at the gene ends were 1 base for V and 1 base for J; bases not matched to a gene: 2. CDR3 sequence reads: CASSQVQGASGNTIYF. The CDR3 DNA reads TGCGCCAGCAGCCAAGTACAGGGGGCATCTGGAAACACCATATATTTT.

The gene calls are TRBV15 and TRBJ2-7, with TRBD2 identical over 7 bases. V lost 1 base and J lost 7; bases outside the gene matches: 1. The CDR3 totals 12 residues. Germline CDR1 reads LNHNV; CDR2 reads YYDKDF (reference sequence). CDR3 DNA: TGTGCCACCAGCAGAGCAGCGGGAGAGCAGTACTTC. As protein: CATSRAAGEQYF. The whole variable domain, remainder taken from reference TRBV15 and TRBJ2-7, is DAMVIQNPRYQVTQFGKPVTLSCSQTLNHNVMYWYQQKSSQAPKLLFHYYDKDFNNEADTPDNFQSRRPNTSFCFLDIRSPGLGDTAMYLCATSRAAGEQYFGPGTRLTVT.

V and J are TRBV3-1 (or the pseudogene TRBV3-2) and TRBJ2-2, with D maybe TRBD2 (6 bases). CDR3 length equals 13 residues. V lost 4 bases to trimming and J lost 5 bases, with 8 bases between them. In germline, CDR1 is LGHDT, CDR2 YNNKEL (reference sequence). The CDR3 region is CASSRAGTGELFF. In DNA form, the CDR3 reads TGTGCCAGCAGCCGGGCGGGAACCGGGGAGCTGTTTTTT.